The 9 T cell receptor beta chains reported below all come from one sample, sequenced in a study of shared clonotypes between healthy human individuals. Sequencing was performed with immunoSEQ multiplex PCR; in TCRdb, only in-frame clones are kept and a portion is missing. The repertoire includes approximately 2,000,000 clones, approximately 90% of them detected once, and approximately 0.4% sits in the top ten. Sequencing used naive CD4+ T cells from PBMCs. The subset denotes: CD45RA+ positively selected. The receptors stem from a man between 18 and 29 years old in good health. Some clones in this sample may be carry-over from other donors' samples.

This CDR3 is CATRDTGEGEQYF. For the CDR3, the DNA is TGTGCCACGCGAGACACGGGGGAGGGCGAGCAGTACTTC. The V gene is TRBV10-3, the J gene TRBJ2-7; 7 bases align to TRBD2. Germline CDR1 reads ENHRY; CDR2 reads SYGVKD. There are 13 residues in the CDR3. V shed 10 bases and J 6 bases; nucleotides not matched to a gene: 12.

About this clone itself: Other nucleotide sequences from this sample produce the same CDR3. The V call is TRBV9, the J call TRBJ2-7; 8 bases are shared with TRBD2. The length of the CDR3 is 14 residues. Germline-derived CDR1 and CDR2 are SGDLS and YYNGEE. J gave up 1 base and V 4 bases, and 4 bases lay outside the gene matches. The CDR3 DNA is TGTGCCAGCAGCCCAAGCGGGAGTTCCTACGAGCAGTACTTC. Its translation is CASSPSGSSYEQYF.

The V gene is TRBV5-1, the J gene TRBJ2-7, with D perhaps TRBD1 (5 bases). V lost 3 bases and J lost 0, with 22 bases in between. CDR3 size: 18 residues. CDR1 and CDR2 from the germline V gene are SGHRS and YFSETQ. The DNA for the CDR3 is TGCGCCAGCAGCTGGACCGCAGCTAAGACAGTGTCCTCCTACGAGCAGTACTTC. It is translated as CASSWTAAKTVSSYEQYF.

This sequence joins TRBV4-1 and TRBJ1-2; D may be TRBD1 (5 bases). CDR3 length equals 13 residues. Trimming shortened V by 4 bases and J by 3 bases, and 9 bases separated the two germline ends. Germline V gene sequence: CDR1 MGHRA, CDR2 YSYEKL. The CDR3 bases are TGCGCCAGCAGCCCCCGGGACGACTATGGCTACACCTTC. It codes for CASSPRDDYGYTF.

The genes are TRBV28 and TRBJ2-5; D is unclear. The CDR3 contains 14 residues. Germline V gene sequence: CDR1 MDHEN, CDR2 SYDVKM. V was pared by 0 bases and J by 11 bases, with 16 bases between. In nucleotides, the CDR3 is TGTGCCAGCAGTTTATGGCAGGACCCCTCGGAGCAGTACTTC. This translates into CASSLWQDPSEQYF.

The chain is built from TRBV7-9 and TRBJ1-1; TRBD1 agrees at 8 bases. The CDR3 is made up of 15 amino acids. Germline trimming cut 4 bases from V and 1 base from J; bases unmatched to any gene: 5. Per the germline V gene, CDR1 is SEHNR and CDR2 is FQNEAQ (reference sequence). CDR3 nucleotide sequence: TGTGCCAGCAGCTACAGGGGGTTGGGGAACACTGAAGCTTTCTTT. Protein product: CASSYRGLGNTEAFF.

About this clone: Other DNA sequences in this sample translate to the same CDR3. The genes are TRBV9 and TRBJ2-7, with 10 bases lining up with TRBD2. This CDR3 contains 15 residues. Trimming cost V 0 bases and J 4 bases; bases outside gene matches: 4. The germline V gene encodes CDR1 SGDLS and CDR2 YYNGEE. The CDR3 spells CASSVASSGSYEQYF. The CDR3 DNA is TGTGCCAGCAGCGTAGCTTCTAGCGGGAGTTACGAGCAGTACTTC.

The rearrangement uses TRBV14 and TRBJ2-7, with 12 bases identical to TRBD2. The CDR3 has 18 amino acids. In germline, CDR1 is SGHDN, CDR2 FVKESK. V was clipped by 0 bases and J by 0 bases; unmatched bases: 6. The DNA of the CDR3 is TGTGCCAGCAGCCAAGAGAGAGGACTAGCGGGGTACTCCTACGAGCAGTACTTC. This sequence encodes CASSQERGLAGYSYEQYF.

V usage is TRBV28 and J usage is TRBJ2-7; 8 positions agree with TRBD2. V shed 7 bases and J 3 bases; nucleotides not matched to a gene: 11. The CDR3 runs to 15 residues. Germline V CDR1 and CDR2: MDHEN, SYDVKM. The CDR3 reads CASTTTGTSDYEQYF. Here the CDR3 DNA reads TGTGCCAGCACTACCACCGGGACTAGTGACTACGAGCAGTACTTC.